These 13 T cell receptor beta chains originate from one sample sequenced in a study of T cell changes during pregnancy in multiple sclerosis. The assay was immunoSEQ multiplex PCR, and TCRdb's table has in-frame clones only and misses some. This sample has 55,000 to 85,000 clones, with over 90% found just once. The source was CD4+ T cells from peripheral blood mononuclear cells, collected after pregnancy. The receptors were gathered from a female donor with multiple sclerosis, enrolled in a pregnancy study.

The J gene is TRBJ2-2, the V gene TRBV4-1; TRBD1 agrees at 8 bases. Trimming at V came to 4 bases and at J to 0 bases, leaving 7 bases not matched to a gene. CDR3 length equals 17 residues. Germline lookup yields CDR1 MGHRA and CDR2 YSYEKL. Here the CDR3 DNA reads TGCGCCAGCAGCCTTAACAGGGGGTTCGCGAACACCGGGGAGCTGTTTTTT. Translated: CASSLNRGFANTGELFF.

V usage is TRBV19 and J usage is TRBJ1-5, with D maybe TRBD1 (5 bases). Germline loops: CDR1 LNHDA, CDR2 SQIVND (reference sequence). V lost 5 bases to trimming and J lost 6 bases, with 11 bases between them. The CDR3 has 13 residues. The CDR3: CASSQTASQPQHF. The DNA for the CDR3 is TGTGCCAGTAGTCAGACAGCCTCTCAGCCCCAGCATTTT.

The chain joins TRBV28 to TRBJ2-7; 13 bases match TRBD2. The CDR3 is 16 amino acids. Germline CDR1 and CDR2: MDHEN and SYDVKM. The trim removed 6 bases at V and 0 bases at J, leaving 5 bases unmatched. CDR3 in DNA: TGTGCCAGCAGCATTGGGACTAGCGGGACCTCCTACGAGCAGTACTTC. Protein product: CASSIGTSGTSYEQYF.

The chain uses TRBV6-5 and TRBJ2-2, with D possibly matching TRBD1 (6 bases). Trimming stripped 4 bases from V and 6 bases from J, with 9 bases between. The CDR3 loop spans 13 amino acids. The germline CDR1 and CDR2 sequences are MNHEY and SVGAGI. The CDR3 spells CASSSQGPGELFF. The CDR3 nucleotides read TGTGCCAGCAGTTCACAGGGACCCGGGGAGCTGTTTTTT.

J is TRBJ2-7 and V is TRBV11-2; 10 bases agree with TRBD1. CDR1 and CDR2 (germline): SGHAT, FQNNGV. Losses at the gene ends were 2 bases for V and 5 bases for J; bases not matched to a gene: 3. The CDR3 spans 14 residues. CDR3 sequence: CASSLRGTGDEQYF. Written as DNA, the CDR3 is TGTGCCAGCAGCTTAAGAGGGACAGGGGACGAGCAGTACTTC.

This rearrangement joins TRBV5-5 to TRBJ1-1; 7 bases fit TRBD1. J gave up 1 base and V 2 bases, and 2 bases lay outside the gene matches. Germline-derived CDR1 and CDR2 are SGHKS and YYEKEE (reference sequence). This CDR3 contains 14 residues. The CDR3 DNA is TGTGCCAGCAGCTTCAGACAGGGGAACACTGAAGCTTTCTTT. It specifies CASSFRQGNTEAFF.

The CDR3 DNA follows: TGTGCCAGCAGCTTGTCACAGGGAACTGAAGCTTTCTTT. The encoded protein is CASSLSQGTEAFF. The gene calls are TRBV5-8 and TRBJ1-1; perhaps TRBD1 as D (6 bases). Between the trimmed V and J ends, which lost 1 base and 5 bases, there was a span of 9 bases. The length of the CDR3 is 13 residues. Germline CDR1 SGHTS, CDR2 YDEGEE.

The CDR3 coding sequence is TGTGCCAGCAGCCAAGATATGGTGCGGGAAGCTTTCTTT. Translated: CASSQDMVREAFF. The V call is TRBV14, the J call TRBJ1-1, with no clear D. The length of the CDR3 is 13 residues. Germline CDR1 reads SGHDN; CDR2 reads FVKESK. V lost 0 bases and J lost 8, with 10 bases in between.

The CDR3 reads CASSADSEQYF. CDR3 coding DNA: TGCGCCAGCAGCGCGGACAGCGAGCAGTACTTC. The chain combines TRBV5-1 with TRBJ2-7; a weak D match, TRBD1 (6 bases). V was clipped by 4 bases and J by 6 bases, with 8 bases between them. CDR3 size: 11 residues. CDR1 SGHRS and CDR2 YFSETQ come from the germline V gene.

This chain connects TRBV5-4 to TRBJ2-1; perhaps TRBD1 as D (6 bases). Trimming pared 3 bases from V and 10 bases from J, leaving 26 bases between. This CDR3 contains 17 residues. Germline CDR1 SGHNT, CDR2 YYREEE (reference sequence). CDR3 residues: CASSSARTAALSPEQFF. The CDR3 DNA reads TGTGCCAGCAGCTCAGCTAGGACAGCCGCTCTTAGTCCGGAGCAGTTCTTC.

The chain links TRBV5-1 to TRBJ1-1, with TRBD1 matching 9 bases. The CDR3 totals 15 residues. Germline trimming cut 5 bases from V and 5 bases from J; bases unmatched to any gene: 10. The V gene's germline CDR1 is SGHRS and CDR2 YFSETQ. In nucleotides, the CDR3 is TGCGCCAGCAGGATTGAGACAGGGGGATGGACTGAAGCTTTCTTT. Translated: CASRIETGGWTEAFF.

V gene TRBV4-1 combines with J gene TRBJ2-5; a possible D gene is TRBD1 (6 bases). The CDR3 spans 16 residues. V was trimmed by 4 bases and J by 2 bases, leaving 17 bases between them. Per germline, CDR1 MGHRA and CDR2 YSYEKL. In DNA form, the CDR3 reads TGCGCCAGCAGCCGCCAACAGGGCGTCATACAAGAGACCCAGTACTTC. This codes for CASSRQQGVIQETQYF.

The chain recombines TRBV30 with TRBJ1-1, with a tentative D call TRBD1 (5 bases). The V end was cut by 0 bases, the J end by 4 bases, with 9 bases between. This CDR3 is built from 13 residues. Germline assignment: CDR1 GTSNPN and CDR2 SVGIG (reference sequence). CDR3 sequence reads: CAWSVQGATEAFF. The CDR3 DNA follows: TGTGCCTGGAGTGTACAAGGGGCCACTGAAGCTTTCTTT.